The rows below give T cell receptor beta chains drawn from one sample of a study of OX40 agonist ivuxolimab in advanced cancers. Data came from immunoSEQ multiplex PCR; TCRdb stores just in-frame clones and leaves some out. Of about 31,000 clones in the sample, 82% were seen once. The source was CD4+ or CD8+ T cells sorted from blood, collected in a trial of the OX40 agonist ivuxolimab. These TCRs come from an adult with an advanced solid tumor such as melanoma, head and neck, liver or kidney cancer. The conserved cysteine and the conserved F or W are not part of the CDR3 here. Not every row has a clone size; where given, it reads once, few, many or a size class.

CDR3 length: 13
clone size: .
V gene: TRBV7-2
J gene: TRBJ2-5
CDR3 protein: ASSLARLKQETQY

CDR3 length: 12
clone size: once
V gene: TRBV28
J gene: TRBJ2-7
CDR3 protein: ASSLVLERGEQY

CDR3 length: 14
clone size: .
V gene: TRBV18
J gene: TRBJ2-1
CDR3 protein: ASSRQEGRKNNEQF

CDR3 length: 12
clone size: .
V gene: TRBV7-9
J gene: TRBJ1-3
CDR3 protein: ASSTTGIGNTIY

CDR3 length: 14
clone size: .
V gene: TRBV5-4
J gene: TRBJ1-5
CDR3 protein: ASSLAGDRGTAAQH

CDR3 length: 12
clone size: .
V gene: TRBV5-6
J gene: TRBJ1-6
CDR3 protein: ASSLGWGNSPLH

CDR3 length: 12
clone size: .
V gene: TRBV6-1
J gene: TRBJ1-4
CDR3 protein: ASTLQRLNEKLF

CDR3 length: 13
clone size: .
V gene: TRBV7-8
J gene: TRBJ1-1
CDR3 protein: ASSLDRGSDTEAF

CDR3 length: 12
clone size: .
V gene: TRBV9
J gene: TRBJ2-2
CDR3 protein: ASSVVWNTGELF

CDR3 length: 14
clone size: .
V gene: TRBV7-2
J gene: TRBJ1-1
CDR3 protein: ASSLGGSGSRHEAF

CDR3 length: 12
clone size: .
V gene: TRBV5-1
J gene: TRBJ2-7
CDR3 protein: ASGDSYYSYEQY

CDR3 length: 12
clone size: .
V gene: TRBV10-1
J gene: TRBJ2-3
CDR3 protein: ASSEHRGHNTQY

CDR3 length: 10
clone size: .
V gene: TRBV5-4
J gene: TRBJ2-1
CDR3 protein: ASSSLRGEQF

CDR3 length: 13
clone size: once
V gene: TRBV7-2
J gene: TRBJ2-5
CDR3 protein: ASSLRLAGTETQY

CDR3 length: 12
clone size: .
V gene: TRBV2
J gene: TRBJ2-5
CDR3 protein: ASSGEGSRETQY

CDR3 length: 13
clone size: .
V gene: TRBV27
J gene: TRBJ2-7
CDR3 protein: ASSLGVAGHYEQY

CDR3 length: 10
clone size: .
V gene: TRBV5-1
J gene: TRBJ2-7
CDR3 protein: ASSLRPHEQY

CDR3 length: 11
clone size: .
V gene: TRBV6-5
J gene: TRBJ1-1
CDR3 protein: ASNRQGRTEAF

CDR3 length: 13
clone size: .
V gene: TRBV13
J gene: TRBJ2-2
CDR3 protein: ASSAGLALAGELF

CDR3 length: 15
clone size: .
V gene: TRBV7-2
J gene: TRBJ1-5
CDR3 protein: ASSLLGTGGTNQPQH

CDR3 length: 12
clone size: .
V gene: TRBV6-6
J gene: TRBJ1-1
CDR3 protein: ASSYSEGNTEAF

CDR3 length: 13
clone size: .
V gene: TRBV12-5
J gene: .
CDR3 protein: ASGLGQDGGYEQY

CDR3 length: 14
clone size: .
V gene: TRBV18
J gene: TRBJ2-1
CDR3 protein: ASSPWGGSRNNEQF

CDR3 length: 14
clone size: .
V gene: TRBV2
J gene: TRBJ1-3
CDR3 protein: ASSKEVTGAGNTIY

CDR3 length: 13
clone size: few
V gene: TRBV7-2
J gene: TRBJ2-5
CDR3 protein: ASSLLGAGRETQY

CDR3 length: 13
clone size: few
V gene: TRBV2
J gene: TRBJ1-2
CDR3 protein: ATRGTGGDFGGYT

CDR3 length: 13
clone size: .
V gene: TRBV5-6
J gene: TRBJ1-5
CDR3 protein: ASSRGQAGNQPQH

CDR3 length: 11
clone size: .
V gene: TRBV5-1
J gene: TRBJ2-7
CDR3 protein: ASSKDPDYEQY

CDR3 length: 11
clone size: few
V gene: TRBV5-1
J gene: TRBJ2-7
CDR3 protein: ASSPYTSREQY

CDR3 length: 12
clone size: .
V gene: TRBV28
J gene: TRBJ2-4
CDR3 protein: ASSWTETKNIQY

CDR3 length: 15
clone size: .
V gene: TRBV4-3
J gene: TRBJ1-3
CDR3 protein: ASSQDAGGGPGNTIY

CDR3 length: 13
clone size: .
V gene: TRBV5-1
J gene: .
CDR3 protein: ASSLGQAVTYEQY

CDR3 length: 13
clone size: .
V gene: TRBV9
J gene: TRBJ1-1
CDR3 protein: ASSARQGLNTEAF

CDR3 length: 13
clone size: .
V gene: TRBV7-9
J gene: TRBJ2-1
CDR3 protein: ASSLSSGAYNEQF

CDR3 length: 12
clone size: .
V gene: TRBV18
J gene: TRBJ2-5
CDR3 protein: ASSTLTGEGTQY

CDR3 length: 13
clone size: .
V gene: TRBV7-2
J gene: TRBJ1-2
CDR3 protein: ASSLTISGVYGYT

CDR3 length: 10
clone size: .
V gene: TRBV7-8
J gene: TRBJ2-7
CDR3 protein: ASSPSGNEQY